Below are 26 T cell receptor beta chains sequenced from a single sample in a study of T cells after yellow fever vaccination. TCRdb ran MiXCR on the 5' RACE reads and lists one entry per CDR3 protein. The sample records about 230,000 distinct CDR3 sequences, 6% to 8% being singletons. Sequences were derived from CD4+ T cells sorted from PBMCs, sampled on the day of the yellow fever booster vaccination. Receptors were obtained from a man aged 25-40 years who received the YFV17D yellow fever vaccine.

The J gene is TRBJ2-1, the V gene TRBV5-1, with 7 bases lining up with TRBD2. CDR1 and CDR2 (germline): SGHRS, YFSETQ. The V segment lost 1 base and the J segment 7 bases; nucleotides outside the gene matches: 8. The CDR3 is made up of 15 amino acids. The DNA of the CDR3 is TGCGCCAGCAGCTTGTCGGGAGGTCACAAGAATGAGCAGTTCTTC. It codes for CASSLSGGHKNEQFF.

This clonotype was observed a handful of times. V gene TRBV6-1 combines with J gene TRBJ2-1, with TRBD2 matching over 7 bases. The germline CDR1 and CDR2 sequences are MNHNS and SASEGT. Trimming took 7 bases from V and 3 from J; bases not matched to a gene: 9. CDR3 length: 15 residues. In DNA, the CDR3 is TGTGCCAGCACCCCCCCGGGCGGGAGCTACAATGAGCAGTTCTTC. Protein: CASTPPGGSYNEQFF.

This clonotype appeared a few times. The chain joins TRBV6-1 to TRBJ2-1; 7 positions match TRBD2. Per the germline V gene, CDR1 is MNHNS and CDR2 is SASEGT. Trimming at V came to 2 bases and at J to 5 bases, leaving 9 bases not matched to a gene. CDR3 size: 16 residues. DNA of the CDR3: TGTGCCAGCAGTGAAAATGAACGGGACTACAACAATGAGCAGTTCTTC. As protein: CASSENERDYNNEQFF.

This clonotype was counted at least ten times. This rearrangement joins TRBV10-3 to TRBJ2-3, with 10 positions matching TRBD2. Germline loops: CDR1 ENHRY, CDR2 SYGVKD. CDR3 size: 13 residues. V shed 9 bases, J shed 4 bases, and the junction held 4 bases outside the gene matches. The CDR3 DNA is TGTGCCATTCAGCGGGAGGGGGCAGATACGCAGTATTTT. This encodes CAIQREGADTQYF.

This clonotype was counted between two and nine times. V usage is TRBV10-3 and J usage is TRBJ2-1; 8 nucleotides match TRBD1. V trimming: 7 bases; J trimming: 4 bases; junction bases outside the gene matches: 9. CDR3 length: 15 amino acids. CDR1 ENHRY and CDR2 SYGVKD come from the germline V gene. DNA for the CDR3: TGTGCCATCAACCAGGGGGCTCTCGGATACAATGAGCAGTTCTTC. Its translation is CAINQGALGYNEQFF.

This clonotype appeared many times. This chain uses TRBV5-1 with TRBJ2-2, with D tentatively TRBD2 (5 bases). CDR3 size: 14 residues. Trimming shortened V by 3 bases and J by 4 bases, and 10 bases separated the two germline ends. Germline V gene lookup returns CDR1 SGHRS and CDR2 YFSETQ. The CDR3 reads CASSWERRTGELFF. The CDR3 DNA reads TGCGCCAGCAGCTGGGAGCGGCGCACCGGGGAGCTGTTTTTT.

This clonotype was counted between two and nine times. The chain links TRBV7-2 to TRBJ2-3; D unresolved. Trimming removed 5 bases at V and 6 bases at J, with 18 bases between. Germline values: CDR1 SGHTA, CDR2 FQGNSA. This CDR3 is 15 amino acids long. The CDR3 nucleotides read TGTGCCAGCAGCCGAGACGGCCTTGAAGGGGATACGCAGTATTTT. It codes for CASSRDGLEGDTQYF.

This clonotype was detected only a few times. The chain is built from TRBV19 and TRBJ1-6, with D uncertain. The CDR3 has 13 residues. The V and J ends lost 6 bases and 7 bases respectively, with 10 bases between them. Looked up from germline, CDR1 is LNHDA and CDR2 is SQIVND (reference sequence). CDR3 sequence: CASSLPGNSPLHF. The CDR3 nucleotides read TGTGCCAGTAGCCTGCCGGGGAATTCACCCCTCCACTTT.

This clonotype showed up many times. The CDR3 here is CASSLRGRGANTGELFF. The CDR3 coding sequence is TGTGCCAGCAGCTTACGTGGTCGGGGGGCGAACACCGGGGAGCTGTTTTTT. The chain has TRBV7-9 and TRBJ2-2; TRBD2 matches at 7 bases. The CDR3 loop spans 17 amino acids. From germline, CDR1 is SEHNR and CDR2 FQNEAQ (reference sequence). With V trimmed by 2 bases and J by 0 bases, 6 bases remained unmatched.

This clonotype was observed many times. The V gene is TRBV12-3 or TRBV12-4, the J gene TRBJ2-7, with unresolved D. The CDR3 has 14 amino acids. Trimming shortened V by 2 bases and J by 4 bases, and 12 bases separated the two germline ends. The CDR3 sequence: CASSLSLPPYEQYF. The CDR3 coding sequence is TGTGCCAGCAGTTTATCTTTACCACCTTACGAGCAGTACTTC.

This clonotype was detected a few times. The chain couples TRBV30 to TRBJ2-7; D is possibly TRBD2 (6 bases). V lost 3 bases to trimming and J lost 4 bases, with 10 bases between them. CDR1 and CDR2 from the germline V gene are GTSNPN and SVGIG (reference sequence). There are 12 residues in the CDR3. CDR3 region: CAWSGSQYEQYF. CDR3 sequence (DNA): TGTGCCTGGAGCGGGAGTCAATACGAGCAGTACTTC.

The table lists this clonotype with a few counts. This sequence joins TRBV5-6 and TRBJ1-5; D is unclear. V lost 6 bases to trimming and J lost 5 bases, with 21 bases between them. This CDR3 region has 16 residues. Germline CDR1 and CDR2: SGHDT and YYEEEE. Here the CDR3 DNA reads TGTGCCAGCACCCCCCTCGACCTAGAACCCCATCAGCCCCAGCATTTT. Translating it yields CASTPLDLEPHQPQHF.

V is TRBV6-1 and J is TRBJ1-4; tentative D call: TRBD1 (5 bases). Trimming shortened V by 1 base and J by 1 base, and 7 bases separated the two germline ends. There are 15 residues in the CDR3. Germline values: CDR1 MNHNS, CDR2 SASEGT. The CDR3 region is CASSEVRGTNEKLFF. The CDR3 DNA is TGTGCCAGCAGTGAAGTAAGGGGAACTAATGAAAAACTGTTTTTT.

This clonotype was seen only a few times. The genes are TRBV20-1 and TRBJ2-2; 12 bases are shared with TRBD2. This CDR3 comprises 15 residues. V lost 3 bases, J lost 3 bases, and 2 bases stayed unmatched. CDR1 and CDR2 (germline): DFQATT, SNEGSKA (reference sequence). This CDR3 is CSARRLAGDTGELFF. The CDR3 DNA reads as TGCAGTGCTAGGAGACTAGCGGGAGACACCGGGGAGCTGTTTTTT.

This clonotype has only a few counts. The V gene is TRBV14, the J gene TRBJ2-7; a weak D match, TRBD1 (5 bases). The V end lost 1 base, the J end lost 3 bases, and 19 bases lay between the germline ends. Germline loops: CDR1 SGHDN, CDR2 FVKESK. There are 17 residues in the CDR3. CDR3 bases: TGTGCCAGCAGCCAAGCGGTGACCCAAGGACATCTCTACGAGCAGTACTTC. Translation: CASSQAVTQGHLYEQYF. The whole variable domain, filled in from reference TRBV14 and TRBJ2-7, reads EAGVTQFPSHSVIEKGQTVTLRCDPISGHDNLYWYRRVMGKEIKFLLHFVKESKQDESGMPNNRFLAERTGGTYSTLKVQPAELEDSGVYFCASSQAVTQGHLYEQYFGPGTRLTVT.

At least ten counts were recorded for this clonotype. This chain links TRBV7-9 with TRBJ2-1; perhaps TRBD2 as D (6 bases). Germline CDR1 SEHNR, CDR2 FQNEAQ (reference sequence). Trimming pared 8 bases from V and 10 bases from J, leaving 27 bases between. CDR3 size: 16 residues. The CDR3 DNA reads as TGTGCCAGCGTAGGGGAGCCTAGCGTCCCTCGGAGGGAGCAGTTCTTC. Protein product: CASVGEPSVPRREQFF.

In nucleotides, the CDR3 is TGTGCCAGCAGTTCTGGACTAGCGGGCCCCCTAGAGACCCAGTACTTC. It specifies CASSSGLAGPLETQYF. The rearrangement uses TRBV2 and TRBJ2-5; 11 nucleotides line up with TRBD2. With 5 bases clipped from V and 4 bases from J, the junction kept 9 bases outside the gene matches. This CDR3 contains 16 residues. CDR1 and CDR2 from the germline V gene are SNHLY and FYNNEI. Full variable domain (remainder filled in from reference TRBV2 and TRBJ2-5): EPEVTQTPSHQVTQMGQEVILRCVPISNHLYFYWYRQILGQKVEFLVSFYNNEISEKSEIFDDQFSVERPDGSNFTLKIRSTKLEDSAMYFCASSSGLAGPLETQYFGPGTRLLVL.

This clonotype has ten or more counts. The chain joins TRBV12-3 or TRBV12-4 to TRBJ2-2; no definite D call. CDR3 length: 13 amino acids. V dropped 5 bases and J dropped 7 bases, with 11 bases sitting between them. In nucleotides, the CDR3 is TGTGCCAGCAGTCCTAACAGCGTCGGGGAGCTGTTTTTT. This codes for CASSPNSVGELFF.

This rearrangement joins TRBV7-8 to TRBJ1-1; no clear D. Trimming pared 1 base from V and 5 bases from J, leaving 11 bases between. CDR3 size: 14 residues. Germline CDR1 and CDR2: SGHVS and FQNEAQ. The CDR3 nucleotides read TGTGCCAGCAGCTTAGAGGGCCTAGCGACTGAAGCTTTCTTT. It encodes CASSLEGLATEAFF. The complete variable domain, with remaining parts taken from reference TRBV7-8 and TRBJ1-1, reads GAGVSQSPRYKVAKRGQDVALRCDPISGHVSLFWYQQALGQGPEFLTYFQNEAQLDKSGLPSDRFFAERPEGSVSTLKIQRTQQEDSAVYLCASSLEGLATEAFFGQGTRLTVV.

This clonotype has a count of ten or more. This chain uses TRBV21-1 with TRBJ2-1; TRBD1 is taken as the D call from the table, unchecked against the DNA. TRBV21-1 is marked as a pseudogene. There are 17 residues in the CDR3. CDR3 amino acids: CASSKVGTGYSYNEQFF. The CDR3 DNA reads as TGTGCCAGCAGCAAAGTAGGGACAGGGTATTCGTACAATGAGCAGTTCTTC.

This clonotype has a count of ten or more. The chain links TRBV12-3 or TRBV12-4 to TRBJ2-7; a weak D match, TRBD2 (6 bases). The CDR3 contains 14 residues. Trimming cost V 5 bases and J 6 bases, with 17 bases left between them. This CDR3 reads CASSRDSVEGEQYF. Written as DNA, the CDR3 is TGTGCCAGCAGTCGGGACTCGGTGGAGGGCGAGCAGTACTTC.

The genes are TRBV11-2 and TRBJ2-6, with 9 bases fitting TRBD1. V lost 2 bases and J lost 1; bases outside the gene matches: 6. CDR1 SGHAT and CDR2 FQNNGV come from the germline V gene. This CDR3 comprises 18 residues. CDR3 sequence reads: CASSLLGQGMSGANVLTF. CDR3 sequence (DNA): TGTGCCAGCAGCTTACTTGGACAGGGGATGTCTGGGGCCAACGTCCTGACTTTC.

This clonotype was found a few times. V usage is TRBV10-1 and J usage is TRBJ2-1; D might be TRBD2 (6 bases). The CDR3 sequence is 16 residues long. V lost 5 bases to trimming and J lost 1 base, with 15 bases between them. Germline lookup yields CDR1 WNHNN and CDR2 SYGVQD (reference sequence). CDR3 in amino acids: CASSPVPRGSYNEQFF. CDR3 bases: TGCGCCAGCAGTCCGGTCCCCCGGGGGTCCTACAATGAGCAGTTCTTC.

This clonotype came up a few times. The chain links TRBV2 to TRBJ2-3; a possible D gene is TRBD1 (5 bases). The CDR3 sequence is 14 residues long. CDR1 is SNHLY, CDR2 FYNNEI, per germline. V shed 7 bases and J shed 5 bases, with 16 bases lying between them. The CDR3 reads CASKRQTTRDTQYF. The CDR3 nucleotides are TGTGCCAGCAAGAGACAGACGACCAGAGATACGCAGTATTTT. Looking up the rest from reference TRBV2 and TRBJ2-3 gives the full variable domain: EPEVTQTPSHQVTQMGQEVILRCVPISNHLYFYWYRQILGQKVEFLVSFYNNEISEKSEIFDDQFSVERPDGSNFTLKIRSTKLEDSAMYFCASKRQTTRDTQYFGPGTRLTVL.

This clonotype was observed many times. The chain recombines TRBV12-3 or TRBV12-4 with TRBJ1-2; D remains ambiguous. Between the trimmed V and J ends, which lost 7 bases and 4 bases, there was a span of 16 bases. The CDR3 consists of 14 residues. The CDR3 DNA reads TGTGCCAGCACTTCCAGTGGTTTGGTCTATGGCTACACCTTC. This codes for CASTSSGLVYGYTF.

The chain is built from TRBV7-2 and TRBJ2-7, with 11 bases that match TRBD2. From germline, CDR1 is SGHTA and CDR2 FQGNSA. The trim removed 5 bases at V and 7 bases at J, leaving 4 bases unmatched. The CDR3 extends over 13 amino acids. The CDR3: CASSPSGRREQYF. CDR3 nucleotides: TGTGCCAGCAGCCCTAGCGGGAGGAGGGAGCAGTACTTC. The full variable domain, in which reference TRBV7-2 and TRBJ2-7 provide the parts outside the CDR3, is GAGVSQSPSNKVTEKGKDVELRCDPISGHTALYWYRQSLGQGLEFLIYFQGNSAPDKSGLPSDRFSAERTGGSVSTLTIQRTQQEDSAVYLCASSPSGRREQYFGPGTRLTVT.